This T cell receptor (beta chain) came from a study of T-cell memory formation after mild COVID-19. Study-wide results and caveats: Clones that got smaller from day 15 to 85 had even CD4/CD8, while clones growing later tipped toward CD4+. The authors did not confirm SARS-CoV-2 specificity of second-wave clones peaking day 37.

With 0 bases clipped from V and 4 bases from J, the junction kept 9 bases outside the gene matches. The CDR3 is made up of 16 amino acids. The germline gives CDR1 DFQATT, CDR2 SNEGSKA (reference sequence). Barcoded TCR alpha and TCR beta cDNA libraries with UMIs came from 5'RACE using constant-segment primers. TCRdb recomputed calls from the 5' RACE reads with MiXCR, one row per CDR3 protein. The data contain approximately 170,000 distinct CDR3 sequences, over 10% of them singletons. This clonotype was found a few times. As yet, its antigen is unknown. Sequenced input: PBMCs or a T cell subset sorted from them (not recorded which). This rearrangement joins TRBV20-1 to TRBJ2-7, with 10 bases fitting TRBD2. The source of this sequence is a young man who had mild COVID-19 (a few samples of this study predate the infection). Cell type and time point are not known. The DNA for the CDR3 is TGCAGTGCTAGAGATGCCCAGCGGGGGGGCCGGTACGAGCAGTACGTC. Protein: CSARDAQRGGRYEQYV.